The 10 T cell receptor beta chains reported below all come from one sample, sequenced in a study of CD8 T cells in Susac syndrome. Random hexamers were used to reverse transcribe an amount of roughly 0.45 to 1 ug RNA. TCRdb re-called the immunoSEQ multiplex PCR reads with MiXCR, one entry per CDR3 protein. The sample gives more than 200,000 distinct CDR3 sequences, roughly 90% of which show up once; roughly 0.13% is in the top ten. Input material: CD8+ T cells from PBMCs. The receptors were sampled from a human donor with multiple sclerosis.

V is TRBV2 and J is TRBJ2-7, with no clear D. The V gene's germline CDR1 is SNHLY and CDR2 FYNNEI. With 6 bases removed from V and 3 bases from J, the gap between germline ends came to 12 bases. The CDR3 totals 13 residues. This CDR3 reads CASRRLDYYEQYF. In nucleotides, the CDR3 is TGTGCCAGCAGGAGACTGGATTACTACGAGCAGTACTTC. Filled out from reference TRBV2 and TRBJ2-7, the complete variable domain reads EPEVTQTPSHQVTQMGQEVILRCVPISNHLYFYWYRQILGQKVEFLVSFYNNEISEKSEIFDDQFSVERPDGSNFTLKIRSTKLEDSAMYFCASRRLDYYEQYFGPGTRLTVT.

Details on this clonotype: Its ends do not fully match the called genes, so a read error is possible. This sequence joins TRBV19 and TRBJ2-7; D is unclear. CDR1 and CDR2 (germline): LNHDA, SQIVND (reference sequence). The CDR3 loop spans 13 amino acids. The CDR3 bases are TGTGCCAGTAGTGTAGACACCCACTACGAGCAGTACTTC. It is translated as CASSVDTHYEQYF.

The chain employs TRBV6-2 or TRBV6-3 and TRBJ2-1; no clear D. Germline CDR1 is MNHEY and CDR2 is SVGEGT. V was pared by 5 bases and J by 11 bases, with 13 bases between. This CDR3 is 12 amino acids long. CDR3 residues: CASSPSGRKQFF. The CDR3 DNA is TGTGCCAGCAGTCCATCCGGCCGAAAGCAGTTCTTC.

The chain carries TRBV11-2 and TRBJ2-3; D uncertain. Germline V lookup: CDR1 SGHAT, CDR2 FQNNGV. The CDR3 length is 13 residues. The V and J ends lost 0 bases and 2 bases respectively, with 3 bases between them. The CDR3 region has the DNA TGTGCCAGCAGCTTAGAAACCACAGATACGCAGTATTTT. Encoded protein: CASSLETTDTQYF.

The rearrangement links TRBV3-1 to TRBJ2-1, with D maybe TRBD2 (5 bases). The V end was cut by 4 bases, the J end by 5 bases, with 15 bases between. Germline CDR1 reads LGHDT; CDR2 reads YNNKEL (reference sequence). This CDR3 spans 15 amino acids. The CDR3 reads CASSPLLGYNNEQFF. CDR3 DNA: TGTGCCAGCAGCCCTTTACTAGGCTATAACAATGAGCAGTTCTTC.

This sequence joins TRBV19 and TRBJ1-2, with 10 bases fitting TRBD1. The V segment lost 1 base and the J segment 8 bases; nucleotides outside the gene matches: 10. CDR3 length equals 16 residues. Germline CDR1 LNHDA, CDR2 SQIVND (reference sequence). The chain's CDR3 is CASSIATSGTGDGYTF. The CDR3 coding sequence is TGTGCCAGTAGTATAGCAACTTCCGGGACAGGGGACGGCTACACCTTC.

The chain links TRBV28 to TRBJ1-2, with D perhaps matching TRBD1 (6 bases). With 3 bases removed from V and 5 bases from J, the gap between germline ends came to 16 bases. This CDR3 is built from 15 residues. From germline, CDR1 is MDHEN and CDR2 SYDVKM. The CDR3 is CASSFMGASGYGYTF. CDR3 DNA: TGTGCCAGCAGTTTCATGGGGGCGAGTGGATATGGCTACACCTTC.

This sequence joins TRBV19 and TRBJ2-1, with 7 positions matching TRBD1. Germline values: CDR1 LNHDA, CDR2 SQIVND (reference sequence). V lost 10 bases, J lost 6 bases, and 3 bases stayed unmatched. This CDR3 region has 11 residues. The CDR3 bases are TGTGCCATTCGGACAGGCAATGAGCAGTTCTTC. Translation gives CAIRTGNEQFF.

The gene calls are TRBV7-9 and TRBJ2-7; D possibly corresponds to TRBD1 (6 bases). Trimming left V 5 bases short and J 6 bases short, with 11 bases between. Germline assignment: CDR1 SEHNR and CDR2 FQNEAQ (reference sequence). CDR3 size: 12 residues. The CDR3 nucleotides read TGTGCCAGCAGCATCACAGGGCGCGAGCAGTACTTC. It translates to CASSITGREQYF.

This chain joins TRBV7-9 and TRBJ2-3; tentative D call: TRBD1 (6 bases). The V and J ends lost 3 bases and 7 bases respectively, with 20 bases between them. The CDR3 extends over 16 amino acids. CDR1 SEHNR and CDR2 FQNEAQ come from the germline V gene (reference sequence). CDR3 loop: CASSFDSEVGAYTQYF. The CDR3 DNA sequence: TGTGCCAGCAGCTTCGATTCAGAGGTGGGGGCGTATACGCAGTATTTT.